The 19 T cell receptor beta chains listed next were all sequenced from one sample in a study of blood T cells in healthy people across ages. The authors ran a second PCR of 7 to 11 cycles using a sample-barcoded 5' primer and a J-beta primer mix. TCRdb reprocessed the 5' RACE reads with MiXCR, giving one entry per CDR3 protein. The data contain 1,300,000 or so distinct CDR3 sequences, around 55% of them seen just once; the ten biggest clones take up approximately 7%. Sample: blood. The origin of the receptors is a man aged 18 to 30 in good health.

The chain combines TRBV18 with TRBJ2-4; TRBD1 might be the D (5 bases). V was clipped by 5 bases and J by 5 bases, with 10 bases between them. The CDR3 runs 13 residues. Germline V gene lookup returns CDR1 KGHSH and CDR2 LQKENI. The CDR3 DNA follows: TGTGCCAGCTCAGCAGGGCTAGAAAACATTCAGTACTTC. Amino acid sequence: CASSAGLENIQYF.

V and J are TRBV2 and TRBJ2-3; D might be TRBD2 (6 bases). Germline values: CDR1 SNHLY, CDR2 FYNNEI. This CDR3 region has 13 residues. V was shortened by 0 bases and J by 5 bases, with 6 bases between the two germline ends. The CDR3 protein is CASSEASGDTQYF. The CDR3 DNA follows: TGTGCCAGCAGTGAAGCTAGCGGAGATACGCAGTATTTT.

The chain recombines TRBV12-3 or TRBV12-4 with TRBJ1-5; no definite D call. This CDR3 contains 13 residues. V was cut by 0 bases and J by 7 bases, with 7 bases left in between. CDR3 in DNA: TGTGCCAGCAGTTTAGCTATCGGCCAGCCCCAGCATTTT. This translates into CASSLAIGQPQHF.

The genes are TRBV6-1 and TRBJ1-2, with a possible D match to TRBD1 (5 bases). Germline CDR1 and CDR2: MNHNS and SASEGT. The CDR3 is made up of 13 amino acids. V was cut by 8 bases and J by 4 bases, with 14 bases left in between. CDR3 in DNA: TGTGCCAGCTTTCAGAAGGGGACCTATGGCTACACCTTC. Protein: CASFQKGTYGYTF.

The chain employs TRBV7-9 and TRBJ1-2, with D tentatively TRBD1 (6 bases). CDR3 length: 14 amino acids. The V end lost 3 bases, the J end lost 4 bases, and 12 bases lay between the germline ends. Germline V gene sequence: CDR1 SEHNR, CDR2 FQNEAQ (reference sequence). The CDR3 sequence: CASSFIQGGYGYTF. The CDR3 DNA reads as TGTGCCAGCAGCTTCATACAGGGTGGCTATGGCTACACCTTC.

This clonotype appeared a few times. The chain carries TRBV6-1 and TRBJ2-3; D perhaps matches TRBD1 (5 bases). The CDR3 has 14 amino acids. Germline V gene lookup returns CDR1 MNHNS and CDR2 SASEGT. V lost 2 bases and J 8 bases, leaving 14 bases between the germline ends. The chain's CDR3 is CASSELGPQGTQYF. As DNA, the CDR3 is TGTGCCAGCAGTGAATTGGGGCCCCAAGGTACGCAGTATTTT.

With respect to this clonotype: At one end, the junction sequence differs from germline, possibly due to a read error. This chain joins TRBV20-1 and TRBJ2-5; the D gene is possibly TRBD2 (6 bases). The CDR3 is 15 residues long. Germline CDR1 DFQATT, CDR2 SNEGSKA (reference sequence). CDR3 coding DNA: TGCCGTGCTAGACGGAGGGCGTGGGGGGAAGAGACCCAGTACTTC. Its translation is CRARRRAWGEETQYF.

There are a few counts of this clonotype. The V gene is TRBV6-6, the J gene TRBJ2-4; a weak D match, TRBD2 (5 bases). With the DNA end fitting TRBJ2-5 better, the J assignment may be wrong. Germline loops: CDR1 MNHNY, CDR2 SVGAGI (reference sequence). The CDR3 is 15 residues long. The CDR3 coding sequence is TGTGCCAGCAACCCCAAAAGAGGGATTCGGGAGACCCAGTACTTC. Amino acid sequence: CASNPKRGIRETQYF.

This chain uses TRBV20-1 with TRBJ2-1; 13 bases fit TRBD2. Looked up from germline, CDR1 is DFQATT and CDR2 is SNEGSKA (reference sequence). Germline trimming cut 1 base from V and 1 base from J; bases unmatched to any gene: 10. This CDR3 comprises 19 residues. The CDR3 region is CSARARLAGGGGSYNEQFF. For the CDR3, the DNA is TGCAGTGCTAGAGCCCGACTAGCGGGAGGCGGGGGTTCCTACAATGAGCAGTTCTTC.

The chain employs TRBV9 and TRBJ2-7, with D possibly being TRBD1 (6 bases). Trimming left V 4 bases short and J 1 base short, with 18 bases between. CDR1 and CDR2 (germline): SGDLS, YYNGEE. The CDR3 has 16 residues. CDR3 bases: TGTGCCAGCAGCCCCGACCCCACAGGGATTTCCTACGAGCAGTACTTC. Encoded protein: CASSPDPTGISYEQYF.

This clonotype showed up just a few times. A read error may account for a junction end that differs from germline. The chain carries TRBV14 and TRBJ2-5, with D perhaps matching TRBD1 or TRBD2 (5 bases each). This CDR3 has 13 amino acids. The V gene's germline CDR1 is SGHDN and CDR2 FVKESK. This CDR3 reads CASRQEGYETQYF. As DNA, the CDR3 is TGTGCCAGCAGACAAGAGGGGTATGAGACCCAGTACTTC.

The chain has TRBV7-9 and TRBJ1-1; tentatively, D is TRBD1 (6 bases). Germline CDR1 SEHNR, CDR2 FQNEAQ (reference sequence). With 1 base removed from V and 2 bases from J, the gap between germline ends came to 8 bases. There are 14 residues in the CDR3. The CDR3 DNA sequence: TGTGCCAGCAGCTTAGGACAGGACAACACTGAAGCTTTCTTT. It encodes CASSLGQDNTEAFF.

The chain couples TRBV4-1 to TRBJ2-5; D not resolved. V was cut by 1 base and J by 2 bases, with 20 bases left in between. The germline V gene has CDR1 MGHRA and CDR2 YSYEKL. This CDR3 is built from 18 residues. This CDR3 is CASSQVAHIVRSQETQYF. The CDR3 nucleotides are TGCGCCAGCAGCCAAGTCGCCCATATCGTCCGGTCACAAGAGACCCAGTACTTC.

This sequence joins TRBV6-5 and TRBJ2-1, with 10 bases matching TRBD2. Germline trimming cut 4 bases from V and 8 bases from J; bases unmatched to any gene: 11. CDR1 MNHEY and CDR2 SVGAGI come from the germline V gene. The CDR3 runs to 16 residues. CDR3 DNA sequence: TGTGCCAGCAGTTCATCCTGGGGGCTAGCGGGAGATGAGCAGTTCTTC. Protein sequence: CASSSSWGLAGDEQFF.

The rearrangement uses TRBV4-1 and TRBJ2-1; weak D call: TRBD2 (6 bases). This CDR3 is 14 amino acids long. V dropped 0 bases and J dropped 9 bases, with 12 bases sitting between them. From germline, CDR1 is MGHRA and CDR2 YSYEKL. This CDR3 is CASSQETSLGEQFF. CDR3 DNA sequence: TGCGCCAGCAGCCAAGAGACTAGTCTCGGTGAGCAGTTCTTC.

The CDR3 nucleotides read TGTGCCAGCAGTACGCCATCGACAGGGGGGCAAGAGACCCAGTACTTC. It is translated as CASSTPSTGGQETQYF. The V call is TRBV12-3 or TRBV12-4, the J call TRBJ2-5, with TRBD1 identical over 9 bases. Unmatched junction bases numbered 9, after V lost 5 bases and J lost 2 bases. The CDR3 covers 16 residues.

The chain is built from TRBV5-1 and TRBJ2-7; 7 bases are a match to TRBD2. The J call may be mistaken, given a closer DNA end match to TRBJ2-5. CDR1 SGHRS and CDR2 YFSETQ come from the germline V gene. The CDR3 length is 15 residues. The DNA for the CDR3 is TGCGCCAGCAGGAACAAAGGGACTATCCAAGAGACCCAGTACTTC. Its translation is CASRNKGTIQETQYF.

This clonotype was detected a few times. The chain combines TRBV9 with TRBJ2-1; D not resolved. Germline V gene sequence: CDR1 SGDLS, CDR2 YYNGEE. V dropped 3 bases and J dropped 15 bases, with 16 bases sitting between them. The CDR3 is 12 residues long. The CDR3 sequence: CASSADDHVRFF. In DNA, the CDR3 is TGTGCCAGCAGCGCGGACGACCACGTTCGGTTCTTC.

Turning to this clonotype: An end of the junction differs from the germline gene, which may be a read error. The J gene is TRBJ2-1, the V gene TRBV7-2; 13 nucleotides align to TRBD2. Per germline, CDR1 SGHTA and CDR2 FQGNSA. The CDR3 extends over 15 amino acids. CDR3 amino acids: CGSSRTSGGYNEQFF. CDR3 nucleotide sequence: TGTGGCAGCAGCAGGACTAGCGGGGGATACAATGAGCAGTTCTTC.